This T cell receptor beta chain comes out of a study of T cells after posttransplantation cyclophosphamide. Concerning this clone: Its antigen is unidentified.

The CDR3 contains 18 residues. Germline loops: CDR1 LGHNA, CDR2 YNFKEQ. V was clipped by 0 bases and J by 0 bases, with 14 bases between them. The data were produced by immunoSEQ multiplex PCR, yet TCRdb's version contains in-frame clones alone and is incomplete. The table has some 52,000 clones, just over 85% seen once. The study's findings and limits: Later blood repertoires were often dominated by clones from the donor CD8+ memory compartment. Blood and skin or GI T cell repertoires showed limited TRB overlap. Recipient CMV seropositivity and CMV reactivation strongly tracked TRB clonality.

The chain carries TRBV4-2 and TRBJ1-4; D ambiguous. This sequence originates from a man aged 30-40 years with a blood cancer, CMV-positive, and with a related stem cell donor. Sequences were obtained from PBMCs. This CDR3 is CASSQERWEVATNEKLFF. The DNA for the CDR3 is TGTGCCAGCAGCCAAGAGCGGTGGGAGGTTGCAACTAATGAAAAACTGTTTTTT.